This T cell receptor (beta chain) was observed in a study of cytomegalovirus exposure and HLA in healthy donors. Findings and caveats of the study: Accurate prediction of HLA-A and HLA-B alleles (for most subjects) was reportedly achieved from TCR beta sequences. Researchers catalogued over 150 TCR beta chains as cytomegalovirus-associated.

Donors counted as nominally healthy when sampled, yet unrecorded immune exposures were likely. About this clone itself: Antigen unknown.

PCR amplification relied on 60 Vbeta primers (plus 13 Jbeta primers). Assay used: immunoSEQ multiplex PCR; TCRdb lists only in-frame clones, some missing. This sample has around 110,000 clones; 70% to 75% occur once, and the top ten carry 1.6%. V was clipped by 4 bases and J by 0 bases; unmatched bases: 2. The CDR3 loop spans 14 amino acids. CDR1 ENHRY and CDR2 SYGVKD come from the germline V gene. The V and J genes are TRBV10-3 and TRBJ2-7; TRBD2 aligns across 8 bases. Sequencing input: PBMCs. The sequence was collected from a woman under 30 in good health and CMV-seronegative. The CDR3 is CAISAGGNSYEQYF. The CDR3 DNA reads as TGTGCCATCAGTGCGGGGGGGAACTCCTACGAGCAGTACTTC.